Below, 31 T cell receptor beta chains from the same sample are listed, as sequenced in a study of CD8 T cells in Susac syndrome. An input of about 0.5 to 1 ug of RNA was subjected to reverse transcription using random hexamers. TCRdb analysed the immunoSEQ multiplex PCR reads with MiXCR anew, one entry per CDR3 protein. Among approximately 300,000 distinct CDR3 sequences, about nine tenths were seen once, and the ten largest hold roughly 0.2%. Sequenced material: CD8+ T cells from PBMCs. Receptor source: a human donor with multiple sclerosis.

The chain has TRBV30 and TRBJ2-1; no firm D call. This CDR3 spans 14 amino acids. The V gene lost 2 bases and the J gene lost 7 bases, with 15 bases spanning the gap. Germline assignment: CDR1 GTSNPN and CDR2 SVGIG (reference sequence). In DNA form, the CDR3 reads TGTGCCTGGAGTACCTCTGCCTTGGGGAATGAGCAGTTCTTC. It codes for CAWSTSALGNEQFF.

This clonotype showed up just once. J is TRBJ1-5 and V is TRBV30, with 8 bases that match TRBD1. Germline CDR1 and CDR2: GTSNPN and SVGIG (reference sequence). This CDR3 spans 15 amino acids. V shed 3 bases and J 7 bases; nucleotides not matched to a gene: 11. CDR3 in amino acids: CAWSLGAGGWQPQHF. CDR3 in DNA: TGTGCCTGGAGCCTCGGAGCAGGGGGCTGGCAGCCCCAGCATTTT.

The CDR3 spells CSVEQGPSYEQYF. CDR3 bases: TGCAGCGTTGAGCAGGGGCCTTCCTACGAGCAGTACTTC. The V and J genes are TRBV29-1 and TRBJ2-7, with D perhaps TRBD1 (6 bases). V gave up 3 bases and J gave up 1 base, with 10 bases separating them. The CDR3 is made up of 13 amino acids. Per the germline V gene, CDR1 is SQVTM and CDR2 is ANQGSEA.

The V and J genes are TRBV2 and TRBJ1-2; D perhaps matches TRBD1 (6 bases). Germline V gene sequence: CDR1 SNHLY, CDR2 FYNNEI. The ends were cut back, 6 bases at V and 2 bases at J, with 16 bases in the middle. CDR3 length: 15 amino acids. CDR3 protein: CASRGPGGQNYGYTF. The CDR3 DNA sequence: TGTGCCAGCAGGGGGCCGGGAGGACAGAACTATGGCTACACCTTC.

The J gene is TRBJ2-2, the V gene TRBV29-1; D is perhaps TRBD2 (6 bases). The V and J ends lost 4 bases and 5 bases respectively, with 8 bases between them. The length of the CDR3 is 12 residues. Per germline, CDR1 SQVTM and CDR2 ANQGSEA. The CDR3 protein is CSVVRGTGELFF. CDR3 nucleotides: TGCAGCGTTGTGCGGGGTACCGGGGAGCTGTTTTTT.

The chain is built from TRBV20-1 and TRBJ2-7; possibly TRBD1 or TRBD2 for D (6 bases each). Germline V gene lookup returns CDR1 DFQATT and CDR2 SNEGSKA (reference sequence). The CDR3 loop spans 14 amino acids. Trimming removed 6 bases from V and 3 bases from J, with 18 bases in between. CDR3 sequence (DNA): TGCAGTGCCCGGGGGCTAGCCTTTTTCTACGAGCAGTACTTC. Protein: CSARGLAFFYEQYF.

This clonotype is a singleton in its sample. The chain employs TRBV2 and TRBJ2-7, with 8 bases identical to TRBD2. The CDR3 loop spans 12 amino acids. CDR1 SNHLY and CDR2 FYNNEI come from the germline V gene. V gave up 11 bases and J gave up 4 bases; unmatched junction bases: 7. The DNA of the CDR3 is TGTGCCTTACTCAGCGGGGGTTACGAGCAGTACTTC. Amino acid sequence: CALLSGGYEQYF.

V usage is TRBV4-1 and J usage is TRBJ1-2; a weak D match, TRBD1 (5 bases). The CDR3 is 14 residues long. Germline V gene data show CDR1 as MGHRA and CDR2 as YSYEKL. Trimming shortened V by 1 base and J by 2 bases, and 8 bases separated the two germline ends. In DNA form, the CDR3 reads TGCGCCAGCAGCCAAGGAGGGGCAAACTATGGCTACACCTTC. As protein: CASSQGGANYGYTF.

The chain combines TRBV9 with TRBJ2-1; D is unclear. The CDR3 covers 15 residues. Germline CDR1 reads SGDLS; CDR2 reads YYNGEE. The V end was cut by 0 bases, the J end by 7 bases, with 14 bases between. The CDR3 region has the DNA TGTGCCAGCAGCGTAGGCTCAGTCTCCGGGAATGAGCAGTTCTTC. This translates into CASSVGSVSGNEQFF.

The chain links TRBV19 to TRBJ2-7; unclear D gene. V lost 4 bases to trimming and J lost 0 bases, with 10 bases between them. CDR3 length: 14 amino acids. Germline V gene lookup returns CDR1 LNHDA and CDR2 SQIVND (reference sequence). CDR3 region: CASSKGYDSYEQYF. In DNA form, the CDR3 reads TGTGCCAGTAGTAAGGGCTATGACTCCTACGAGCAGTACTTC.

This chain uses TRBV28 with TRBJ2-1; TRBD2 matches 10 bases. The germline V gene encodes CDR1 MDHEN and CDR2 SYDVKM. The CDR3 sequence is 17 residues long. J was trimmed by 4 bases and V by 4 bases; bases with no gene match: 10. The CDR3 spells CASSWASGRTGYNEQFF. The CDR3 region has the DNA TGTGCCAGCAGTTGGGCTAGCGGGAGAACAGGATACAATGAGCAGTTCTTC.

This clonotype was seen only once. This chain joins TRBV27 and TRBJ2-7, with D tentatively TRBD1 (6 bases). The CDR3 extends over 13 amino acids. V lost 5 bases, J lost 6 bases, and 14 bases lay in between. From germline, CDR1 is MNHEY and CDR2 SMNVEV (reference sequence). The CDR3 loop reads CASSASGVGEQYF. The CDR3 DNA follows: TGTGCCAGCAGTGCCTCAGGGGTTGGCGAGCAGTACTTC.

This clonotype was recorded a few times. V and J are TRBV18 and TRBJ1-1; D gene ambiguous. CDR1 is KGHSH, CDR2 LQKENI, per germline. The germline V and J ends were trimmed by 3 bases and 4 bases, with 6 bases remaining between them. The CDR3 has 12 amino acids. The CDR3 protein is CASSPSGTEAFF. DNA of the CDR3: TGTGCCAGCTCACCTTCAGGCACTGAAGCTTTCTTT.

This chain joins TRBV20-1 and TRBJ1-2; D gene ambiguous. The CDR3 has 13 amino acids. Trimming removed 3 bases at V and 5 bases at J, with 13 bases between. CDR1 is DFQATT and CDR2 is SNEGSKA in the germline V gene (reference sequence). The CDR3 DNA is TGCAGTGCTAGCGCTGTCGAACAGTATGGCTACACCTTC. It specifies CSASAVEQYGYTF.

CDR3 in amino acids: CASSQSAVNTGELFF. As DNA, the CDR3 is TGCGCCAGCAGCCAGTCAGCGGTGAACACCGGGGAGCTGTTTTTT. The rearrangement links TRBV4-1 to TRBJ2-2, with D perhaps TRBD2 (5 bases). Trimming stripped 3 bases from V and 1 base from J, with 9 bases between. From germline, CDR1 is MGHRA and CDR2 YSYEKL. The CDR3 loop spans 15 amino acids.

V gene TRBV5-6 combines with J gene TRBJ2-1; 9 nucleotides align to TRBD2. Germline CDR1 reads SGHDT; CDR2 reads YYEEEE. This CDR3 region has 16 residues. Unmatched junction bases numbered 12, after V lost 3 bases and J lost 8 bases. CDR3 DNA sequence: TGTGCCAGCAGCTGGGGACTAGCCGGTCTCGTGTATGAGCAGTTCTTC. Protein sequence: CASSWGLAGLVYEQFF.

This clonotype has just a few counts. The V gene is TRBV28, the J gene TRBJ2-1, with 9 bases lining up with TRBD2. From germline, CDR1 is MDHEN and CDR2 SYDVKM. The trim removed 3 bases at V and 2 bases at J, leaving 2 bases unmatched. CDR3 size: 15 residues. The DNA for the CDR3 is TGTGCCAGCAGTTTGGGGACTAGCCCCTACAATGAGCAGTTCTTC. The encoded protein is CASSLGTSPYNEQFF.

This chain links TRBV10-3 with TRBJ2-5; 7 bases are shared with TRBD2. The germline V gene encodes CDR1 ENHRY and CDR2 SYGVKD. J lost 4 bases, V lost 6 bases, and 11 bases had no gene match. The CDR3 contains 15 residues. The CDR3 is CAIRLGAGVSETQYF. The CDR3 DNA reads as TGTGCCATCAGGCTAGGGGCGGGAGTTTCAGAGACCCAGTACTTC.

The rearrangement links TRBV27 to TRBJ2-7, with TRBD1 matching 8 bases. Germline V lookup: CDR1 MNHEY, CDR2 SMNVEV (reference sequence). Trimming removed 5 bases from V and 4 bases from J; junction bases left unmatched: 13. This CDR3 region has 16 residues. CDR3 protein: CASSPPDRTGWYEQYF. The CDR3 DNA reads TGTGCCAGCAGTCCCCCCGATAGGACAGGGTGGTACGAGCAGTACTTC.

V usage is TRBV6-4 and J usage is TRBJ2-2; 11 nucleotides align to TRBD1. This CDR3 comprises 16 residues. Germline V gene lookup returns CDR1 MRHNA and CDR2 SNTAGT. V lost 6 bases and J lost 3; bases outside the gene matches: 6. CDR3 sequence (DNA): TGTGCCAGCAGCGGCGGACAGGGGGCCGACACCGGGGAGCTGTTTTTT. Its protein product is CASSGGQGADTGELFF.

This chain links TRBV28 with TRBJ2-2; weak D call: TRBD2 (5 bases). With 5 bases removed from V and 5 bases from J, the gap between germline ends came to 21 bases. The germline V gene encodes CDR1 MDHEN and CDR2 SYDVKM. The length of the CDR3 is 17 residues. The CDR3 nucleotides are TGTGCCAGCAGTCCATCCCCTGGGAGTGAGGATACCGGGGAGCTGTTTTTT. Its translation: CASSPSPGSEDTGELFF.

V and J are TRBV7-9 and TRBJ2-1; 9 bases align to TRBD2. From germline, CDR1 is SEHNR and CDR2 FQNEAQ (reference sequence). V was clipped by 4 bases and J by 8 bases; unmatched bases: 15. The CDR3 has 17 amino acids. The CDR3 sequence is CASSSRGSGGPGDEQFF. The CDR3 coding sequence is TGTGCCAGCAGCTCAAGAGGCAGCGGGGGGCCGGGAGATGAGCAGTTCTTC.

The chain couples TRBV7-8 to TRBJ2-7, with D perhaps TRBD2 (5 bases). This CDR3 region has 16 residues. Trimming removed 7 bases at V and 3 bases at J, with 22 bases between. Per the germline V gene, CDR1 is SGHVS and CDR2 is FQNEAQ. The CDR3 loop is CASTTWRTQGYYEQYF. Written as DNA, the CDR3 is TGTGCCAGCACCACTTGGAGGACTCAAGGTTACTACGAGCAGTACTTC.

This chain connects TRBV27 to TRBJ2-1; 8 positions match TRBD1. This CDR3 spans 14 amino acids. V lost 0 bases to trimming and J lost 10 bases; unmatched junction nucleotides: 5. Per the germline V gene, CDR1 is MNHEY and CDR2 is SMNVEV (reference sequence). CDR3: CASSLSTGASEQFF. In DNA form, the CDR3 reads TGTGCCAGCAGTTTATCGACAGGGGCAAGCGAGCAGTTCTTC.

J is TRBJ2-1 and V is TRBV5-1; possibly TRBD1 or TRBD2 for D (6 bases each). The length of the CDR3 is 16 residues. CDR1 is SGHRS and CDR2 is YFSETQ in the germline V gene. The ends were cut back, 4 bases at V and 3 bases at J, with 17 bases in the middle. CDR3 coding DNA: TGCGCCAGCAGCCAGACGGCGGGACAACTCTACAATGAGCAGTTCTTC. This encodes CASSQTAGQLYNEQFF.

J is TRBJ2-3 and V is TRBV27; maybe TRBD2 (5 bases). CDR3 length: 15 amino acids. V lost 6 bases, J lost 3 bases, and 16 bases lay in between. The V gene's germline CDR1 is MNHEY and CDR2 SMNVEV (reference sequence). CDR3 region: CASSTGITVTDTQYF. Here the CDR3 DNA reads TGTGCCAGCAGCACGGGAATAACGGTAACAGATACGCAGTATTTT.

This clonotype was counted a few times. This chain joins TRBV6-5 and TRBJ2-5, with D possibly being TRBD1 or TRBD2 (5 bases each). V dropped 1 base and J dropped 5 bases, with 17 bases sitting between them. The CDR3 consists of 16 residues. The germline gives CDR1 MNHEY, CDR2 SVGAGI. Here the CDR3 DNA reads TGTGCCAGCAGTTACTATCTTGGCAGGGAGTGGGAGACCCAGTACTTC. Amino acids: CASSYYLGREWETQYF.

The rearrangement links TRBV20-1 to TRBJ2-2; TRBD2 agrees at 8 bases. Trimming took 1 base from V and 0 from J; bases not matched to a gene: 4. From germline, CDR1 is DFQATT and CDR2 SNEGSKA (reference sequence). The CDR3 runs to 16 residues. CDR3: CSARAGGFANTGELFF. DNA for the CDR3: TGCAGTGCTAGAGCGGGAGGGTTCGCGAACACCGGGGAGCTGTTTTTT.

This clonotype was observed a single time. This CDR3 fails to terminate in the conserved phenylalanine or tryptophan, so it likely reflects a read error. The limits of the CDR3 on the DNA are not certain, so only TCRdb's listed CDR3 is given. The CDR3 is CASSDSGRFEL. The genes are TRBV9 and TRBJ1-2; the D call of TRBD1 is as the table states it, not checked on the DNA. 11 amino acids form the CDR3, both terminal residues included. CDR1 is SGDLS, CDR2 YYNGEE, per germline.

V and J are TRBV5-4 and TRBJ2-1, with 12 bases fitting TRBD2. V lost 4 bases, J lost 0 bases, and 2 bases stayed unmatched. CDR3 length: 16 residues. Germline-derived CDR1 and CDR2 are SGHNT and YYREEE (reference sequence). CDR3 in DNA: TGTGCCAGCAGCAAGGGACTAGCGGGCTCCTACAATGAGCAGTTCTTC. Its translation: CASSKGLAGSYNEQFF.

The chain couples TRBV30 to TRBJ2-7; D gene unclear. Trimming shortened V by 0 bases and J by 0 bases, and 6 bases separated the two germline ends. CDR3 length: 13 amino acids. In germline, CDR1 is GTSNPN, CDR2 SVGIG (reference sequence). CDR3 in DNA: TGTGCCTGGAGTGTAGACAACTCCTACGAGCAGTACTTC. Translating it yields CAWSVDNSYEQYF.